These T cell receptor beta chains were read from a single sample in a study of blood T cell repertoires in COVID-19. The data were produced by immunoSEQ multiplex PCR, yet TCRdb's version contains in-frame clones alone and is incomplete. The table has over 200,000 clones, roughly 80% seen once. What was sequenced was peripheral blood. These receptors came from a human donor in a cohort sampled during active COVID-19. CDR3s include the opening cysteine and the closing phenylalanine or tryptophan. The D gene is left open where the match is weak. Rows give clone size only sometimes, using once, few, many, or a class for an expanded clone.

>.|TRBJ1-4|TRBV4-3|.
TGCGCCAGCAGCCCATACGCGGGGGCTAATGAAAAACTGTTTTTT
CASSPYAGANEKLFF
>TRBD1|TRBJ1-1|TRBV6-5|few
TGTGCCAGCACCGGGACAGGCGTAAGGGGAACTGAAGCTTTCTTT
CASTGTGVRGTEAFF
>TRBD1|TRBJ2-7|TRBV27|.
TGTGCCAGCAGTTTTAGGACAGGGTTATGGGAGCAGTACTTC
CASSFRTGLWEQYF
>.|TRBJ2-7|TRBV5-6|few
TGTGCCAGCAGCTCGCGACGGAGCTACGAGCAGTACTTC
CASSSRRSYEQYF
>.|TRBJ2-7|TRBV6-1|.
TGTGCCAGCAGTGAATTTGAGTTGGGGCAGCAGTACTTC
CASSEFELGQQYF
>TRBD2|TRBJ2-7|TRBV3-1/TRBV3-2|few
TGTGCCAGCAGCCCCTACGGGACTAGCGGCTCCTACGAGCAGTACTTC
CASSPYGTSGSYEQYF
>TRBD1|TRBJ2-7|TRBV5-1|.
TGCGCCAGCAGCTACGGGACAGGGAACTCCTACGAGCAGTACTTC
CASSYGTGNSYEQYF
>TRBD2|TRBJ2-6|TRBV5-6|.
TGTGCCAGCAGCGTGAGGTCGGGGGGCTCTGGGGCCAACGTCCTGACTTTC
CASSVRSGGSGANVLTF
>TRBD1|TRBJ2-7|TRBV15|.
TGTGCCACCAGCAGCGGGACAGGTTCCTACGAGCAGTACTTC
CATSSGTGSYEQYF
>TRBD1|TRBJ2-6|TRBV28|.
TGTGCCAGCAGCAACAGGGGTTCTGGGGCCAACGTCCTGACTTTC
CASSNRGSGANVLTF
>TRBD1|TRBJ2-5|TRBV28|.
TGTGCCAGCAGTCCCGCCCCCGCAGGGGGTCAAGAGACCCAGTACTTC
CASSPAPAGGQETQYF
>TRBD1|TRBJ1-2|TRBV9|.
TGTGCCAGCAGCGCCCGCACGGGGACAGGGGGCTATGGCTACACCTTC
CASSARTGTGGYGYTF
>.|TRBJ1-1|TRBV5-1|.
TGCGCCAGCAGCTTGGGGTCTGTGAGGAACACTGAAGCTTTCTTT
CASSLGSVRNTEAFF
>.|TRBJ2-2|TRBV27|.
TGTGCCAGCAGTCCCTTAGTGACCGGGGAGCTGTTTTTT
CASSPLVTGELFF
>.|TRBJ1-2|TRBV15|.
TGTGCCACCAGCAGAGATCCCGGGTATGGCTACACCTTC
CATSRDPGYGYTF
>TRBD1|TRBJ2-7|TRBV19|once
TGTGCCACTCCGAGGGCCAGGGGGAACGACGAGCAGTACTTC
CATPRARGNDEQYF
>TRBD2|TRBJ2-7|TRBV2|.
TGTGCCAGCAGTTCTAGCGGGAGGTTGGGCGAGCAGTACTTC
CASSSSGRLGEQYF
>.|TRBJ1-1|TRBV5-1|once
TGCGCCAGCAGCGTACAGGGAGACACTGAAGCTTTCTTT
CASSVQGDTEAFF
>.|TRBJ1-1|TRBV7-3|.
TGTGCCAGCAGCTTTGGGGAGAAGACTGAAGCTTTCTTT
CASSFGEKTEAFF
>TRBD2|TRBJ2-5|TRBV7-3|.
TGTGCCAGCAGCTTAGCGGGAGGCAAAGAGACCCAGTACTTC
CASSLAGGKETQYF
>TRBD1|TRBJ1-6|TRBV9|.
TGTGCCAGCAGCGTTGCAGGGGGGAATTCACCCCTCCACTTT
CASSVAGGNSPLHF
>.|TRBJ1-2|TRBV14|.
TGTGCCAGCAGCCGGACATTTAACTATGGCTACACCTTC
CASSRTFNYGYTF
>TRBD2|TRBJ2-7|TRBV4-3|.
TGCGCCAGCAGCCAAGAGCCGGGGGGGAGCTCCTACGAGCAGTACTTC
CASSQEPGGSSYEQYF
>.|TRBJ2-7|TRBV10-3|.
TGTGCCATCAGTGGGGCAGGCGCTGCCTACGAGCAGTACTTC
CAISGAGAAYEQYF
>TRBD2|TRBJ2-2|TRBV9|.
TGTGCCAGCAGCGTAAGCGGGAGGGAAACCGGGGAGCTGTTTTTT
CASSVSGRETGELFF
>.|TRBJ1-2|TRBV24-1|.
TGTGCCACCGCGGGACCGATGTTAGGCTACACCTTC
CATAGPMLGYTF
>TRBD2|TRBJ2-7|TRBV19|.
TGTGCCAGTAGTTCGATAGCGGGAGGTCTGTACGAGCAGTACTTC
CASSSIAGGLYEQYF
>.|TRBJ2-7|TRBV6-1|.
TGTGCCAGCAGTGACAGGGACTCTGCCTACGAGCAGTACTTC
CASSDRDSAYEQYF
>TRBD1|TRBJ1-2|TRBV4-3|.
TGCGCCAGCAGCCAGGGACAGGGGGCGGAGGGCTACACCTTC
CASSQGQGAEGYTF
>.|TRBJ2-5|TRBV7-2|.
TGTGCCAGCAGCTTAGCGGGCCCCCAAGAGACCCAGTACTTC
CASSLAGPQETQYF
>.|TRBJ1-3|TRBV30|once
TGTGCCTGGAGCGGGGGTGACGAGACTATACGAAACACCATATATTTT
CAWSGGDETIRNTIYF